These T cell receptor beta chains were read from a single sample in a study of vaccination effects on CD4 cells after COVID-19. Produced via immunoSEQ multiplex PCR; TCRdb's table is partial and in-frame only. The sample holds 12,000 or so clones, roughly 71% seen once. No cognate antigen is known for these TCRs. Sequencing was performed on CD4+ T cells from PBMCs cultured with SARS-CoV-2 spike peptides, taken after COVID-19 vaccination. The receptors shown here come from a human donor who received a COVID-19 vaccine. CDR3s leave out the opening cysteine and the closing phenylalanine or tryptophan. Part of the rows lack a size; the others show once, few, many or a class for expanded clones.

TRBJ1-2 TRBV4-3 NA 14 ASSQEVRELRYGYT
TRBJ1-5 TRBV18 NA 11 ASSPGGRQPQH
TRBJ2-5 TRBV7-9 NA 12 ASTWRGRGETQY
TRBJ2-7 TRBV2 NA 12 ASSEMGFGYEQY
TRBJ2-1 TRBV29-1 NA 12 SVVGGAVLDEQF
TRBJ1-2 TRBV19 few 13 ASSHSQGVFYGYT
TRBJ2-5 TRBV19 NA 13 ASSKRGGAEETQY
TRBJ2-7 TRBV28 NA 14 ASSFSLAGLTYEQY
TRBJ2-7 TRBV18 NA 15 ASSQGTSGGAAYEQY
TRBJ1-6 TRBV5-6 once 12 ASSTDSYNSPLH
TRBJ2-5 TRBV6-2/TRBV6-3 NA 12 ASSYSGRLGTQY
TRBJ2-7 TRBV7-2 NA 12 ASSSMDRAHEQY
TRBJ2-1 TRBV6-4 medium-sized 14 ASSDQGLAGGNEQF
TRBJ2-4 TRBV30 NA 11 AWSVQGKNIQY
TRBJ2-7 TRBV28 NA 12 ASSLDPGAYEQY
TRBJ2-7 TRBV6-2/TRBV6-3 once 15 ASSLGRAGRSSYEQY
TRBJ1-1 TRBV18 NA 12 ASSPPGLNTEAF
TRBJ1-6 TRBV7-9 NA 12 ASSLGNYNSPLH
TRBJ2-7 TRBV5-1 NA 14 ASSLTGGPPSYEQY
TRBJ2-5 TRBV5-1 NA 17 ASSPRDRGPSRGQETQY
TRBJ2-1 TRBV12-5 NA 18 ASVLVGGTVYTGSYNEQF
TRBJ2-3 TRBV10-3 once 11 AISDSSLDTQY
TRBJ2-7 TRBV11-1 NA 13 ASSRRQGADYEQY
TRBJ1-2 TRBV18 NA 12 ASSPPNRGLGYT
TRBJ2-1 TRBV19 NA 15 ASSPEGLRRSYNEQF
TRBJ2-2 TRBV30 few 14 AWSGRAGSNTGELF
TRBJ1-6 TRBV2 medium-sized 12 ASSDRTGSSPLH
TRBJ2-1 TRBV9 NA 12 ASSTRAGGGEQF
TRBJ2-5 TRBV29-1 NA 10 SVNKIQETQY
TRBJ1-3 TRBV19 NA 13 ASSISGQTGNTIY
TRBJ2-1 TRBV5-1 NA 12 ASSLQEGGNEQF
TRBJ1-3 TRBV27 NA 13 ASRPGTGGGNTIY
TRBJ2-3 TRBV30 NA 13 AWSRLGTSTDTQY
TRBJ2-1 TRBV4-2 NA 15 ASSQAGASLGDNEQF
TRBJ1-4 TRBV6-5 NA 13 ASSYSSGGNEKLF
TRBJ2-3 TRBV12-3/TRBV12-4 NA 10 ASSRYTDTQY
TRBJ2-1 TRBV20-1 NA 7 SAVRGPF
TRBJ1-3 TRBV11-2 NA 11 ASSLESGNTIY
TRBJ2-1 TRBV28 NA 13 ASSYPGLAYNEQF
TRBJ2-2 TRBV7-3 NA 12 ASSPNTGGGELF
TRBJ2-3 TRBV7-8 NA 13 ASSLARGLAESEY
TRBJ2-3 TRBV3-1/TRBV3-2 NA 14 ASSQESGSQRDTQY
TRBJ2-2 TRBV9 NA 14 ASSVAGSGNTGELF
TRBJ1-2 TRBV6-2/TRBV6-3 NA 12 ASSSQGAGGGYT
TRBJ1-2 TRBV30 few 6 AWGGYT